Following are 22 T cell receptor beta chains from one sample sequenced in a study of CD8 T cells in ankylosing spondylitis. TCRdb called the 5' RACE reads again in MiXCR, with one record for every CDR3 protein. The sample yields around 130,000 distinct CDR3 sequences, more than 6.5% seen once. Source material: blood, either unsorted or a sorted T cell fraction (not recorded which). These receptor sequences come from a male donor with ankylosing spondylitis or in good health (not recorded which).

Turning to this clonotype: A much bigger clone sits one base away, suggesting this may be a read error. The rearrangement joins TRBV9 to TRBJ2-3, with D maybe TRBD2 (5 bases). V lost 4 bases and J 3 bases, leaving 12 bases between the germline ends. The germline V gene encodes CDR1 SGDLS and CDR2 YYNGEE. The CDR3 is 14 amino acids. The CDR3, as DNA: TGTGCCAGCAGCCAGGAAAGGGAGACAGATACGCAGTATTTT. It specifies CASSQERETDTQYF.

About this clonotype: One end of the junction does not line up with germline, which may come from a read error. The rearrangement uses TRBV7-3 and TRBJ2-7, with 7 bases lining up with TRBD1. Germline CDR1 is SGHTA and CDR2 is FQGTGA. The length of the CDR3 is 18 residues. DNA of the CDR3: TGTGCCAGCAGCTTGACAAGTCCAGGGACAGACGTTTCCTACGAGAAGTACTTC. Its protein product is CASSLTSPGTDVSYEKYF.

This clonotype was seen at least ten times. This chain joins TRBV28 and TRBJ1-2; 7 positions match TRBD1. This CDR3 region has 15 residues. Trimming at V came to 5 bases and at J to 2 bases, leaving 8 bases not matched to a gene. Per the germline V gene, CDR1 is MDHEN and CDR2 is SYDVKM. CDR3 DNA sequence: TGTGCCAGCAGTCCGTTAACAGGGGCGAACTATGGCTACACCTTC. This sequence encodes CASSPLTGANYGYTF.

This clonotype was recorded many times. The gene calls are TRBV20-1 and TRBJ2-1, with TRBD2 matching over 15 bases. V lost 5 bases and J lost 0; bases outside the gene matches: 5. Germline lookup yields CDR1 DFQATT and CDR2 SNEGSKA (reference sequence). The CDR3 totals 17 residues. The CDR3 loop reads CSAGGLAGGISYNEQFF. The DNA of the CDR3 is TGCAGTGCTGGGGGACTAGCGGGGGGTATCTCCTACAATGAGCAGTTCTTC.

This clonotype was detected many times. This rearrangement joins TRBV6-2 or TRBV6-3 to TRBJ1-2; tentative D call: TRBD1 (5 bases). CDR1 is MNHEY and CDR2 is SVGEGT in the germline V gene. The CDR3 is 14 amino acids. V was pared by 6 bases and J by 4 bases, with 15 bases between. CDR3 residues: CASRRDGSGYGYTF. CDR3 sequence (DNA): TGTGCCAGCAGGAGGGACGGAAGTGGCTATGGCTACACCTTC.

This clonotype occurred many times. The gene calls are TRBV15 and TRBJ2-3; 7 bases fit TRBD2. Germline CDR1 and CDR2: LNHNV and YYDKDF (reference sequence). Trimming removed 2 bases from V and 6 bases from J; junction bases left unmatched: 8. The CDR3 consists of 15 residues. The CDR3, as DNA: TGTGCCACCAGCAGAAACCCTAGCGGTACGGATACGCAGTATTTT. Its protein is CATSRNPSGTDTQYF.

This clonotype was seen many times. CDR3 DNA: TGCAGTGCTAGAGACAGGGTTCGGAACCGCTACGAGCAGTACTTC. This translates into CSARDRVRNRYEQYF. The chain couples TRBV20-1 to TRBJ2-7, with a tentative D call TRBD1 (5 bases). The CDR3 consists of 15 residues. With 0 bases removed from V and 3 bases from J, the gap between germline ends came to 15 bases. CDR1 is DFQATT and CDR2 is SNEGSKA in the germline V gene (reference sequence).

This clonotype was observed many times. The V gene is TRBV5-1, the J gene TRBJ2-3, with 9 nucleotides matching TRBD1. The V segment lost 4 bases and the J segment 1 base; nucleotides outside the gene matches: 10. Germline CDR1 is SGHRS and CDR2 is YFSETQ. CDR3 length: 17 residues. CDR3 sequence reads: CASSTPRDRVRTDTQYF. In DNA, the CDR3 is TGCGCCAGCAGCACCCCTCGGGACAGGGTTCGCACAGATACGCAGTATTTT.

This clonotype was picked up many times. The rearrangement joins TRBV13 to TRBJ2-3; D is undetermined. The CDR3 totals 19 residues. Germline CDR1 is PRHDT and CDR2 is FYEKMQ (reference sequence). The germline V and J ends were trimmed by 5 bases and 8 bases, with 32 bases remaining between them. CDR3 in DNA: TGTGCCAGCAGCGCCCGCACCCGGGTTGAACTCAGAATCGAAGGTACGCAGTATTTT. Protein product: CASSARTRVELRIEGTQYF. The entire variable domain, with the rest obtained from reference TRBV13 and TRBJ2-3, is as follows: AAGVIQSPRHLIKEKRETATLKCYPIPRHDTVYWYQQGPGQDPQFLISFYEKMQSDKGSIPDRFSAQQFSDYHSELNMSSLELGDSALYFCASSARTRVELRIEGTQYFGPGTRLTVL.

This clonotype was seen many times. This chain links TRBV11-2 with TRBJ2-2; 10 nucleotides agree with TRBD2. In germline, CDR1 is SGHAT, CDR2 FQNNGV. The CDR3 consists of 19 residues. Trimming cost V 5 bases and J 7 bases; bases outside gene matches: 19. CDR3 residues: CASSRTLASGSKWVGELFF. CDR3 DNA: TGTGCCAGCAGCCGGACTTTGGCTAGCGGGAGTAAATGGGTCGGGGAGCTGTTTTTT.

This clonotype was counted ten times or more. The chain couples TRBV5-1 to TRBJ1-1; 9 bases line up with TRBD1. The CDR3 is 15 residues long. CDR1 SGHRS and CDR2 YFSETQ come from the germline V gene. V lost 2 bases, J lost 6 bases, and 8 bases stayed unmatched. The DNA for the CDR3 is TGCGCCAGCAGCTTTAGGTTTGGACAGGGGTCTGAAGCTTTCTTT. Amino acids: CASSFRFGQGSEAFF.

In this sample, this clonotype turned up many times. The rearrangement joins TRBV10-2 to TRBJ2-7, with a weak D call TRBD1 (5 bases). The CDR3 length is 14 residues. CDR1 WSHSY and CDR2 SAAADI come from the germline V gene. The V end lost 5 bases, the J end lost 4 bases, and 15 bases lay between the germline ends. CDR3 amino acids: CASSLAQGSYEQYF. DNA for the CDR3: TGCGCCAGCAGTCTGGCTCAGGGTTCGTACGAGCAGTACTTC.

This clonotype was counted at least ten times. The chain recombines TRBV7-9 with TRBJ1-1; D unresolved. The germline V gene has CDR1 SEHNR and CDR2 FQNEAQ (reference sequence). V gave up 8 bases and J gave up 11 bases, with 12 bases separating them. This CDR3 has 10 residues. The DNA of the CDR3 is TGTGCCAGCGCAGGTGTGGGGGCTTTCTTT. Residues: CASAGVGAFF.

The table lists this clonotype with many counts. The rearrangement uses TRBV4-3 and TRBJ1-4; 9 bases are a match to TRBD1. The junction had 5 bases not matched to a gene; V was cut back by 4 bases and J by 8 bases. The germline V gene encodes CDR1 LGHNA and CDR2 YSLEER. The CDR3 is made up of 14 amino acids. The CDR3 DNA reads TGCGCCAGCAGCCGAGGACAGGGGTGGGAAAAACTGTTTTTT. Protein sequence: CASSRGQGWEKLFF.

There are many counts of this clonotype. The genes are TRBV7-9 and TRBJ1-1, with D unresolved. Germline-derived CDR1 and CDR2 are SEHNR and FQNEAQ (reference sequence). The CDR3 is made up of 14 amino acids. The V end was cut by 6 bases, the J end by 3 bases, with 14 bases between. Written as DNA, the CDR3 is TGTGCCAGCAGAACCACGGGTATCGACACTGAAGCTTTCTTT. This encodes CASRTTGIDTEAFF.

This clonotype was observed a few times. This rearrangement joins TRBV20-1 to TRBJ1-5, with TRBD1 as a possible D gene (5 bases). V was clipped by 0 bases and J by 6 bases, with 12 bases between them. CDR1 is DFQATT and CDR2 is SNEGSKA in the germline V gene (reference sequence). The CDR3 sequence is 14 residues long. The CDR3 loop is CSARDLTASQPQHF. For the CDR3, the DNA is TGCAGTGCTAGAGATTTGACAGCTAGTCAGCCCCAGCATTTT.

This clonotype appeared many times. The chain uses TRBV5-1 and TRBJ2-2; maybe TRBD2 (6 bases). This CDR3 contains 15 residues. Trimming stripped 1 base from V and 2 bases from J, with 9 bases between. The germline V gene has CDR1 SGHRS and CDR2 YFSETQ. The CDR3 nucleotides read TGCGCCAGCAGCTTGTTTAGCGGCAACACCGGGGAGCTGTTTTTT. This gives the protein CASSLFSGNTGELFF.

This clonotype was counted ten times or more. The CDR3 DNA follows: TGCAGTGCTGGGGAAGGGCGCCCTGGGACTTTCTTT. Translated, it gives CSAGEGRPGTFF. The chain is built from TRBV20-1 and TRBJ1-1, with unresolved D. This CDR3 has 12 amino acids. Germline CDR1 and CDR2: DFQATT and SNEGSKA (reference sequence). V lost 5 bases, J lost 12 bases, and 19 bases lay in between.

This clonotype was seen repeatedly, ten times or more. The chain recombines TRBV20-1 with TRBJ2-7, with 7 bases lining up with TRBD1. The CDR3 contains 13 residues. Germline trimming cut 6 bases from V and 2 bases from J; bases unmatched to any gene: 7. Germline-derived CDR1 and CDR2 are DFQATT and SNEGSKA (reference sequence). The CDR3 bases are TGCAGTGCCCGAGTGACAGGGACCTACGAGCAGTACTTC. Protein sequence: CSARVTGTYEQYF.

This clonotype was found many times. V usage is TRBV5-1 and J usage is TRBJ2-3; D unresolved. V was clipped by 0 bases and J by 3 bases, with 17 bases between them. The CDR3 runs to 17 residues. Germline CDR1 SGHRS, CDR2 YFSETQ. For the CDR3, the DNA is TGCGCCAGCAGCTTGGGAAGCATTATGGTGGGAACAGATACGCAGTATTTT. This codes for CASSLGSIMVGTDTQYF.

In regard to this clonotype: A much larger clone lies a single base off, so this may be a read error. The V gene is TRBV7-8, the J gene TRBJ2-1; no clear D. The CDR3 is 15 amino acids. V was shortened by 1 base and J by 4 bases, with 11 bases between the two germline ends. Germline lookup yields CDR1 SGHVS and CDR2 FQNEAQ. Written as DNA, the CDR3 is TGTGCCAGCAGCTTAGGTAGCTGGGGATACAATGAGCAGTTCTTC. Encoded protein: CASSLGSWGYNEQFF.

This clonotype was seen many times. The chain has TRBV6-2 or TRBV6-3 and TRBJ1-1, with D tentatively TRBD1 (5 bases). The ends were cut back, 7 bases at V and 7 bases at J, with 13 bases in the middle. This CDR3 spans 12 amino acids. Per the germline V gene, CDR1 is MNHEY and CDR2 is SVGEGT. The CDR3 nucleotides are TGTGCCAGCAACCAGGGTAAGGTTGAAGCTTTCTTT. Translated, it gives CASNQGKVEAFF.